Below, 14 T cell receptor beta chains from the same sample are listed, as sequenced in a study of vaccination effects on CD4 cells after COVID-19. No antigen has been assigned to these receptors. Sequencing was performed with immunoSEQ multiplex PCR; in TCRdb, only in-frame clones are kept and a portion is missing. The table lists under 45,000 clones, approximately 80% of them singletons, with around 3% in the top ten. Pools of viral peptides were used by the ViraFEST assay to expand antigen-specific CD4+ T cells ahead of sequencing. CD4+ T cells were isolated after around 9 days of culture. Vaccinated recipients, who were negative for nucleocapsid antibodies, had no history of SARS-CoV-2 infection. Sequenced here: CD4+ T cells from PBMCs cultured with HCoV-NL63 spike peptides, sampled before COVID-19 vaccination. The receptor source for this set is a human donor who received a COVID-19 vaccine.

The chain links TRBV5-1 to TRBJ2-5, with TRBD1 matching over 10 bases. This CDR3 has 15 amino acids. With V trimmed by 0 bases and J by 5 bases, 4 bases remained unmatched. The V gene's germline CDR1 is SGHRS and CDR2 YFSETQ. CDR3 nucleotides: TGCGCCAGCAGCTTGGCCGGGACAGGGGAGGAGACCCAGTACTTC. Encoded protein: CASSLAGTGEETQYF. Filled out from reference TRBV5-1 and TRBJ2-5, the complete variable domain reads KAGVTQTPRYLIKTRGQQVTLSCSPISGHRSVSWYQQTPGQGLQFLFEYFSETQRNKGNFPGRFSGRQFSNSRSEMNVSTLELGDSALYLCASSLAGTGEETQYFGPGTRLLVL.

CDR3 nucleotide sequence: TGTGCCAGCAGCCGGACAGGGTTTTCGGATACGCAGTATTTT. Encoded protein: CASSRTGFSDTQYF. V is TRBV2 and J is TRBJ2-3; 8 bases are a match to TRBD1. The germline gives CDR1 SNHLY, CDR2 FYNNEI. V shed 6 bases and J 6 bases; nucleotides not matched to a gene: 8. The CDR3 loop spans 14 amino acids.

This sequence joins TRBV24-1 and TRBJ1-2; TRBD1 is a possible D gene (5 bases). The length of the CDR3 is 14 residues. The V gene's germline CDR1 is KGHDR and CDR2 SFDVKD. V lost 1 base and J 6 bases, leaving 11 bases between the germline ends. Written as DNA, the CDR3 is TGTGCCACCAGTGATTTCACGAGAGGGGATGGCTACACCTTC. Amino acid sequence: CATSDFTRGDGYTF.

The chain combines TRBV11-2 with TRBJ1-1, with D tentatively TRBD1 (6 bases). This CDR3 region has 17 residues. Looked up from germline, CDR1 is SGHAT and CDR2 is FQNNGV. Between the trimmed V and J ends, which lost 4 bases and 5 bases, there was a span of 23 bases. The DNA for the CDR3 is TGTGCCAGCAGCTGGGGGCAGGGCTCGATTGTGAGGACTGAAGCTTTCTTT. This codes for CASSWGQGSIVRTEAFF. The full variable domain, its missing parts supplied by reference TRBV11-2 and TRBJ1-1, is EAGVAQSPRYKIIEKRQSVAFWCNPISGHATLYWYQQILGQGPKLLIQFQNNGVVDDSQLPKDRFSAERLKGVDSTLKIQPAKLEDSAVYLCASSWGQGSIVRTEAFFGQGTRLTVV.

The chain employs TRBV9 and TRBJ1-2; no clear D gene. CDR1 and CDR2 (germline): SGDLS, YYNGEE. With 0 bases removed from V and 3 bases from J, the gap between germline ends came to 9 bases. The CDR3 sequence is 14 residues long. CDR3 residues: CASSVDLVDYGYTF. CDR3 nucleotide sequence: TGTGCCAGCAGCGTAGATCTGGTTGACTATGGCTACACCTTC.

This chain joins TRBV3-1 (or the pseudogene TRBV3-2) and TRBJ2-1; D remains unclear. The CDR3 contains 9 residues. The V gene lost 6 bases and the J gene lost 10 bases, with 4 bases spanning the gap. Germline V gene lookup returns CDR1 LGHDT and CDR2 YNNKEL (reference sequence). The CDR3 here is CASRTEQFF. CDR3 nucleotides: TGTGCCAGCAGGACGGAGCAGTTCTTC.

The count of this clone is one. CDR3: CASGPEGAANEKLFF. CDR3 DNA: TGTGCTAGTGGCCCCGAGGGGGCGGCTAATGAAAAACTGTTTTTT. The genes are TRBV12-5 and TRBJ1-4, with 7 bases aligning to TRBD1. The length of the CDR3 is 15 residues. The ends lost 6 bases at V and 3 bases at J; junction bases unmatched: 7. Germline CDR1 LGHNT, CDR2 FRNRAP. The full variable domain, rest sourced from reference TRBV12-5 and TRBJ1-4, is DARVTQTPRHKVTEMGQEVTMRCQPILGHNTVFWYRQTMMQGLELLAYFRNRAPLDDSGMPKDRFSAEMPDATLATLKIQPSEPRDSAVYFCASGPEGAANEKLFFGSGTQLSVL.

The V and J genes are TRBV28 and TRBJ2-6; possibly TRBD2 for D (5 bases). The CDR3 is made up of 15 amino acids. CDR1 and CDR2 (germline): MDHEN, SYDVKM. Trimming stripped 2 bases from V and 4 bases from J, with 9 bases between. The CDR3 here is CASSLMGAGANVLTF. CDR3 coding DNA: TGTGCCAGCAGTTTAATGGGAGCCGGGGCCAACGTCCTGACTTTC.

The J gene is TRBJ1-6, the V gene TRBV6-4; TRBD1 is a possible D gene (6 bases). Germline V CDR1 and CDR2: MRHNA, SNTAGT. The CDR3 is 14 residues long. The V and J ends lost 5 bases and 7 bases respectively, with 12 bases between them. The CDR3 spells CASSKTGGNSPLHF. CDR3 bases: TGTGCCAGCAGTAAGACAGGCGGGAATTCACCCCTCCACTTT.

This chain links TRBV30 with TRBJ2-3; no clear D gene. The CDR3 loop spans 13 amino acids. Per the germline V gene, CDR1 is GTSNPN and CDR2 is SVGIG (reference sequence). Trimming shortened V by 4 bases and J by 0 bases, and 8 bases separated the two germline ends. The CDR3 reads CAWNGPSTDTQYF. Here the CDR3 DNA reads TGTGCCTGGAATGGGCCGAGCACAGATACGCAGTATTTT.

The chain couples TRBV2 to TRBJ2-5; TRBD2 matches 12 bases. The length of the CDR3 is 15 residues. Germline CDR1 SNHLY, CDR2 FYNNEI. After removal of 7 bases from V and 5 bases from J, the junction contained 8 bases not matched to a gene. CDR3 region: CASNFLAGGLETQYF. For the CDR3, the DNA is TGTGCCAGCAATTTCCTAGCGGGGGGGCTGGAGACCCAGTACTTC.

The V gene is TRBV6-1, the J gene TRBJ2-6; D could derive from TRBD1 or TRBD2 (5 bases each). Germline V CDR1 and CDR2: MNHNS, SASEGT. The CDR3 extends over 17 amino acids. V was pared by 2 bases and J by 0 bases, with 11 bases between. The CDR3, as DNA: TGTGCCAGCAGTGAATTGCCAGGGACCTCTGGGGCCAACGTCCTGACTTTC. It codes for CASSELPGTSGANVLTF.

J is TRBJ2-4 and V is TRBV9, with 8 bases lining up with TRBD2. V gave up 0 bases and J gave up 8 bases; unmatched junction bases: 10. CDR1 is SGDLS, CDR2 YYNGEE, per germline. The CDR3 runs to 16 residues. CDR3 region: CASSVANGGASDIQYF. The CDR3 bases are TGTGCCAGCAGCGTAGCTAACGGGGGGGCCTCGGACATTCAGTACTTC.

The V gene is TRBV16, the J gene TRBJ2-1; the D is unclear. The ends were cut back, 3 bases at V and 8 bases at J, with 11 bases in the middle. From germline, CDR1 is KGHSY and CDR2 FQNENV. This CDR3 spans 13 amino acids. The CDR3 sequence: CASSQARWDEQFF. In DNA, the CDR3 is TGTGCCAGCAGCCAGGCCCGGTGGGATGAGCAGTTCTTC. The full variable domain, its missing parts supplied by reference TRBV16 and TRBJ2-1, is GEEVAQTPKHLVRGEGQKAKLYCAPIKGHSYVFWYQQVLKNEFKFLISFQNENVFDETGMPKERFSAKCLPNSPCSLEIQATKLEDSAVYFCASSQARWDEQFFGPGTRLTVL.